A selection of T cell receptor beta chains follows, all from one sample in a study of CD8 T cells in ankylosing spondylitis. TCRdb re-called the 5' RACE reads through MiXCR, storing one row per CDR3 protein. The sample shows more than 500,000 distinct CDR3 sequences, 5.3% of them seen only once. The material sequenced was blood, either unsorted or a sorted T cell fraction (not recorded which). These receptors were taken from a male donor with ankylosing spondylitis. The CDR3 runs from the conserved cysteine through the conserved F or W. The D gene is left open where the match is weak. Rows may omit the clone size; those that give it use once, few, many or a size class.

d_call | j_call | v_call | clone_size | cdr3_nt | cdr3_aa
NA | TRBJ2-3 | TRBV9 | many | TGTGCCAGCAGCGTAGAGAACACAGATACGCAGTATTTT | CASSVENTDTQYF
NA | TRBJ2-1 | TRBV10-3 | many | TGTGCCATCAGTGGCCCTCGGGACCGACTATACAATGAGCAGTTCTTC | CAISGPRDRLYNEQFF
NA | TRBJ2-2 | TRBV7-9 | many | TGTGCCAGCAGCGGGCAGAAGAACACCGGGGAGCTGTTTTTT | CASSGQKNTGELFF
NA | TRBJ1-2 | TRBV5-1 | many | TGCGCCAGCAGCTTGATACAGTCGCTCCCGGACGGCTACACCTTC | CASSLIQSLPDGYTF
TRBD2 | TRBJ2-2 | TRBV4-2 | many | TGTGCCAGCAGCCAGGGATGGACGGGAGGATCCGGGGAGCTGTTTTTT | CASSQGWTGGSGELFF
NA | TRBJ1-1 | TRBV6-5 | many | TGTGCCAGCAGTTACTCGATAATGGGAACTGAAGCTTTCTTT | CASSYSIMGTEAFF
TRBD2 | TRBJ2-1 | TRBV27 | many | TGTGCCAGCAGTTTCGGGCTAGCGGGATTCTATGAGCAGTTCTTC | CASSFGLAGFYEQFF
NA | TRBJ2-7 | TRBV3-1 | medium-sized | TGTGCCAGCAGCCAATTTGACTACGAGCAGTACTTC | CASSQFDYEQYF
NA | TRBJ1-2 | TRBV5-1 | many | TGCGCCAGCAGCTACAGGGTTGACGGTGGCTACACCTTC | CASSYRVDGGYTF
NA | TRBJ2-7 | TRBV29-1 | few | TGCAGCGGCGCCCTCGACAGTCTCCAGTACTTC | CSGALDSLQYF
TRBD1 | TRBJ1-1 | TRBV5-4 | many | TGTGCCAGCAGCTGGGACAGGGGGCTAAACACTGAAGCTTTCTTT | CASSWDRGLNTEAFF
NA | TRBJ2-6 | TRBV5-1 | many | TGCGCCAGCAGCTGGACCGCCAGCTCTGGGGCCAACGTCCTGACTTTC | CASSWTASSGANVLTF
NA | TRBJ1-3 | TRBV4-1 | NA | TGCGCCAGCAGCCAATCGCACTATCAGGGTTTCGGAAACACCATATATTTT | CASSQSHYQGFGNTIYF
NA | TRBJ2-2 | TRBV7-9 | many | TGTGCCAGCAGCACACGCGGGACACTTTCTACCGGGGAGCTGTTTTTT | CASSTRGTLSTGELFF
TRBD1 | TRBJ1-1 | TRBV20-1 | many | TGCAGTGCTAGATTATCCGACAGGGGAGACAGTTTGGCTTTCTTT | CSARLSDRGDSLAFF
TRBD1 | TRBJ1-5 | TRBV6-1 | many | TGTGCCAGCAGGGGACAGGGATTTCAGCCCCAGCATTTT | CASRGQGFQPQHF
TRBD1 | TRBJ1-5 | TRBV4-1 | many | TGCGCCAGCAGCTCCCGGGACAGAATGCAGCCCCAGCATTTT | CASSSRDRMQPQHF
NA | TRBJ2-2 | TRBV7-9 | few | TGTGCCAGCACCGCGGTTGGGGTCGGCGGGGAGCTGTTTTTT | CASTAVGVGGELFF
NA | TRBJ2-1 | TRBV24-1 | NA | TGTGCCACCAGTGAGTCCGGGGGTCCAAGGTACAATGAGCAGTTCTTC | CATSESGGPRYNEQFF
TRBD2 | TRBJ2-1 | TRBV12-3/TRBV12-4 | many | TGTGCCAGCAGTCGGACTAGCGGGAGCTTAAGTGAGCAGTTCTTC | CASSRTSGSLSEQFF
NA | TRBJ2-5 | TRBV20-1 | many | TGCAGTGCTAGAAGGGGGGCGGAAGAGACCCAGTACTTC | CSARRGAEETQYF
NA | TRBJ2-5 | TRBV7-3 | NA | TGTGCCAGCAGCTTAAATGGCTACCAAGAGACCCAGTACTTC | CASSLNGYQETQYF
NA | TRBJ2-3 | TRBV14 | NA | TGTGCCAGCAGCGAGGGGTCTAGCGCAGATACGCAGTATTTT | CASSEGSSADTQYF
NA | TRBJ2-5 | TRBV29-1 | many | TGCAGCGCCGTAAGGATTACAGGGTTTTCAGAGACCCAGTACTTC | CSAVRITGFSETQYF
TRBD2 | TRBJ2-1 | TRBV20-1 | many | TGCAGTGCTAGAGATACACTAGCGGGCCGCTCCTACAATGAGCAGTTCTTC | CSARDTLAGRSYNEQFF
NA | TRBJ2-4 | TRBV5-1 | many | TGCGCCAGCAGCTTGGGAGCAGCCAAAAACATTCAGTACTTC | CASSLGAAKNIQYF
NA | TRBJ1-2 | TRBV20-1 | many | TGCAGTGCTGGAACAGGGACGGATGGCTACACCTTC | CSAGTGTDGYTF
NA | TRBJ2-7 | TRBV4-3 | many | TGCGCCAGCAGCCAAGAACTGGGGAGATACGAGCAGTACTTC | CASSQELGRYEQYF
TRBD2 | TRBJ2-1 | TRBV20-1 | NA | TGCAGCCAACCCCGGGGGGGAGCAGGCAATGAGCAGTTCTTC | CSQPRGGAGNEQFF
TRBD2 | TRBJ2-1 | TRBV7-9 | many | TGTGCCATCGTAGGCGGGAGTAGGGGCGATGAGCAGTTCTTC | CAIVGGSRGDEQFF
TRBD1 | TRBJ1-2 | TRBV20-1 | many | TGCAGTGCCGAGAGCGGACAGGGGACCGATGGCTACACCTTC | CSAESGQGTDGYTF
NA | TRBJ2-7 | TRBV2 | many | TGTGCCAGCAGTGAAGCTCGAGGGGGTGTCGAGCAGTACTTC | CASSEARGGVEQYF
TRBD1 | TRBJ1-5 | TRBV4-2 | few | TGTGCCAGCAGCGACGCGACAGGGATCAATCAGCCCCAGCATTTT | CASSDATGINQPQHF
NA | TRBJ1-2 | TRBV6-5 | many | TGTGCCAGCAGTTACTCGTACGGACGAGATAACTATGGCTACACCTTC | CASSYSYGRDNYGYTF
TRBD1 | TRBJ2-7 | TRBV29-1 | many | TGCAGCGTAGGACAGGGGGTCTACGAGCAGTACTTC | CSVGQGVYEQYF
NA | TRBJ1-1 | TRBV12-3/TRBV12-4 | NA | TGTGCCAGCAGTTTGGGGACGATCACTGAAGCTTTCTTT | CASSLGTITEAFF
NA | TRBJ1-5 | TRBV11-2 | many | TGTGCCAGCAGCTTGGTTAGGTCGGAGCCCCAGCATTTT | CASSLVRSEPQHF
TRBD2 | TRBJ2-2 | TRBV10-3 | many | TGTGCCATCAGTGAGTCAGCTAGCGGGAGGGCCCGGGAGCTGTTTTTT | CAISESASGRARELFF
NA | TRBJ2-1 | TRBV2 | NA | TGTGCCAGCAGTGAAGCGCTTTCGGGACACCCTCGGAATGAGCAGTTCTTC | CASSEALSGHPRNEQFF
NA | TRBJ1-5 | TRBV7-9 | many | TGTGCCAGCAGCTTATTGGATAATCAGCCCCAGCATTTT | CASSLLDNQPQHF